Sequencing of this T cell receptor (beta chain) was carried out in a study of cytomegalovirus exposure and HLA in healthy donors. Looked up from germline, CDR1 is MDHEN and CDR2 is SYDVKM. The CDR3 covers 13 residues. The V end was cut by 6 bases, the J end by 5 bases, with 13 bases between. Worth noting for this clone: The antigen is not known.

In nominal health when sampled, donors likely had unrecorded immune exposures nonetheless. Vbeta (60) and Jbeta (13) primers were used in the PCR. Data came from immunoSEQ multiplex PCR; TCRdb stores just in-frame clones and leaves some out. The data show fewer than 90,000 clones, with roughly 67% seen just once and 7.6% held by the top ten. Overall study findings and caveats: An analysis done earlier found most TCR beta V segments productive about 90% or about 30% of the time. The authors enumerated roughly 160 TCR beta chains as linked to cytomegalovirus.

The clonotype was recovered from a man aged 35 to 55 in good health and CMV-seropositive. What was sequenced was PBMCs. V usage is TRBV28 and J usage is TRBJ1-1; D perhaps matches TRBD1 (5 bases). In nucleotides, the CDR3 is TGTGCCAGCAGGTGGACGGGGGGGACTGAAGCTTTCTTT. Encoded protein: CASRWTGGTEAFF. Full variable domain (missing parts from reference TRBV28 and TRBJ1-1): DVKVTQSSRYLVKRTGEKVFLECVQDMDHENMFWYRQDPGLGLRLIYFSYDVKMKEKGDIPEGYSVSREKKERFSLILESASTNQTSMYLCASRWTGGTEAFFGQGTRLTVV.